This T cell receptor (beta chain) derives from a study of control samples from healthy donors and cancer patients. Germline lookup yields CDR1 SGHRS and CDR2 YFSETQ. V gave up 0 bases and J gave up 7 bases, with 14 bases separating them. The CDR3 loop spans 15 amino acids. Assay used: immunoSEQ multiplex PCR; TCRdb lists only in-frame clones, some missing. The table includes some 74,000 clones, 65% to 85% detected once. Material: blood. The chain combines TRBV5-1 with TRBJ1-5; D possibly corresponds to TRBD1 (5 bases). This receptor was obtained from a man between 60 and 70 years old in good health. This CDR3 reads CASSLAGGTGQPQHF. The CDR3 DNA reads as TGCGCCAGCAGCTTGGCCGGTGGGACTGGGCAGCCCCAGCATTTT.